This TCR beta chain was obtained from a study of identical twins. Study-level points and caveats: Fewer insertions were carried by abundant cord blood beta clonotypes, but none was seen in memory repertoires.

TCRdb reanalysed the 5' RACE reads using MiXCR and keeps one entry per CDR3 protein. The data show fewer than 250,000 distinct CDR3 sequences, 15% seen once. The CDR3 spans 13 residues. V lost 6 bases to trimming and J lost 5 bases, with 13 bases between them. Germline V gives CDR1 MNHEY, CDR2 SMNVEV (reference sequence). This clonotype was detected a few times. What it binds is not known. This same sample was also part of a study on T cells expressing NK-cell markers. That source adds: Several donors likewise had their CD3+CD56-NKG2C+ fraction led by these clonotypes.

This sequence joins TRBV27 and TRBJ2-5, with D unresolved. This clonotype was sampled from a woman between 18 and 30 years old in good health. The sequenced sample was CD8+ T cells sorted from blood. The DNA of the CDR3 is TGTGCCAGCAGGAAACTCTTCTCTGAGACCCAGTACTTC. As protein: CASRKLFSETQYF.